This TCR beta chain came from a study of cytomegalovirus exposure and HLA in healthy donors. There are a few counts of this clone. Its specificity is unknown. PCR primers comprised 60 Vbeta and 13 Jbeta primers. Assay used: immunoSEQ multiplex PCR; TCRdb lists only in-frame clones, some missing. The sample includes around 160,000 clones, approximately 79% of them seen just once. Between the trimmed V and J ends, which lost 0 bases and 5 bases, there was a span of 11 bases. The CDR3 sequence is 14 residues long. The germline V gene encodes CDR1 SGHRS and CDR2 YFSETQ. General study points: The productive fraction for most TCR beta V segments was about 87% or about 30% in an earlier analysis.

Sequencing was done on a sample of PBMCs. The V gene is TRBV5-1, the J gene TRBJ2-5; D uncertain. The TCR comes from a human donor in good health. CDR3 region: CASSLAPPRETQYF. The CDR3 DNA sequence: TGCGCCAGCAGCTTGGCCCCCCCCCGGGAGACCCAGTACTTC.